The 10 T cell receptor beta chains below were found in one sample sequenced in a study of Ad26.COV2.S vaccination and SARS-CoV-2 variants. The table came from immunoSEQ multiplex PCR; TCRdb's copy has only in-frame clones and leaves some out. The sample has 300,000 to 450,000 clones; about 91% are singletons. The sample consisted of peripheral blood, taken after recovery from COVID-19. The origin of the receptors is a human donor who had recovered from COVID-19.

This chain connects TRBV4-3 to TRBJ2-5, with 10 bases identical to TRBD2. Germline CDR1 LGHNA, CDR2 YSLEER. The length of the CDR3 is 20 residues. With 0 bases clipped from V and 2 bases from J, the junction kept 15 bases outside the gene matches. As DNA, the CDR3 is TGCGCCAGCAGCCAAGATCGAAGTAATAGCGGGGGGCCCGCTCAAGAGACCCAGTACTTC. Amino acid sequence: CASSQDRSNSGGPAQETQYF.

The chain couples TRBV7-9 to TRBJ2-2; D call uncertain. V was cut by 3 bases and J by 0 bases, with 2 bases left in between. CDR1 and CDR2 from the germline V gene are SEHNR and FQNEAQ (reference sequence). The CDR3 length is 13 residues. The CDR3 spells CASSFSNTGELFF. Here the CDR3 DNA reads TGTGCCAGCAGCTTTTCGAACACCGGGGAGCTGTTTTTT.

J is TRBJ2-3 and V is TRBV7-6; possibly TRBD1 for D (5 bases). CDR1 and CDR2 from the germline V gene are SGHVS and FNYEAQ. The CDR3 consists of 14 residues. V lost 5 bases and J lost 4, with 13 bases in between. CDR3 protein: CASSLRQLSDTQYF. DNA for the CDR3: TGTGCCAGCAGCCTCCGACAGTTATCAGATACGCAGTATTTT.

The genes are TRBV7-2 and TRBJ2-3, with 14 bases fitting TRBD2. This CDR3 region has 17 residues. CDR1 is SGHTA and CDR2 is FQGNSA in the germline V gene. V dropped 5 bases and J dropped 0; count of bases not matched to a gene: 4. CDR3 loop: CASSIRTSGGSTDTQYF. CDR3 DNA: TGTGCCAGCAGCATTCGGACTAGCGGGGGGAGCACAGATACGCAGTATTTT.

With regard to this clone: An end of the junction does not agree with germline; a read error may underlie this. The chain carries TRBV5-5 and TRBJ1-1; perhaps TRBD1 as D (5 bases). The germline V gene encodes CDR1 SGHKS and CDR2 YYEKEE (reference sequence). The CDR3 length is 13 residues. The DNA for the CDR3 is TGTGCCAGCAGCCATGAGGGGAACGCTGAAGCTTTCTTT. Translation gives CASSHEGNAEAFF.

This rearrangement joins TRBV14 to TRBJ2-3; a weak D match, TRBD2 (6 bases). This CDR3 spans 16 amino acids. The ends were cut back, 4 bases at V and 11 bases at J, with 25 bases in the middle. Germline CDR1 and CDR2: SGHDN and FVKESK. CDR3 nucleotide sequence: TGTGCCAGCAGCCCCGGGAGCCTTCTAAGGGCTTATAGGCAGTATTTT. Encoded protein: CASSPGSLLRAYRQYF.

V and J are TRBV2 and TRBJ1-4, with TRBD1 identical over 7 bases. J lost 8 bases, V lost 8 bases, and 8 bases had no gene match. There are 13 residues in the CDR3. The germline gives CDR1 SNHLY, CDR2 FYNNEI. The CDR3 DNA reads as TGTGCCAGCTTAAGGGGGCGGGAAGAAAAACTGTTTTTT. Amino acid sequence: CASLRGREEKLFF.

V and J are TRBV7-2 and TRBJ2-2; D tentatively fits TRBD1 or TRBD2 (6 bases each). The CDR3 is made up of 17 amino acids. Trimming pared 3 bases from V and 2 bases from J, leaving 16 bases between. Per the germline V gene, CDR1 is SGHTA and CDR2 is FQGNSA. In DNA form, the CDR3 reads TGTGCCAGCAGCTTTAAGGGGGGTGTATTAAACACCGGGGAGCTGTTTTTT. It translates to CASSFKGGVLNTGELFF.

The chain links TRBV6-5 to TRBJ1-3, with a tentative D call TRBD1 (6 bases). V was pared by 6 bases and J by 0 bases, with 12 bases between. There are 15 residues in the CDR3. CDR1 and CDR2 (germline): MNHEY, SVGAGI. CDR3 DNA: TGTGCCAGCAGCCGAGGGGGAGTCTCTGGAAACACCATATATTTT. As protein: CASSRGGVSGNTIYF.

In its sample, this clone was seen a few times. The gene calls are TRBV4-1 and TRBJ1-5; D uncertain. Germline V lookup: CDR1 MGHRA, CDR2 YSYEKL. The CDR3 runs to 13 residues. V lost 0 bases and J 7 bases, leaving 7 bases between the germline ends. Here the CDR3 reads CASSQDLRQPQHF. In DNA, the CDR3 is TGCGCCAGCAGCCAAGATCTTAGGCAGCCCCAGCATTTT.